This T cell receptor (beta chain) derives from a study of a mutant IDH1 vaccine in newly diagnosed glioma. Across the whole study: Treated patients showed a male proportion of approximately 62%, a female proportion of roughly 38%, and a mean age of around 39 years. The therapy given earlier, which was standard therapy, consisted of radiotherapy, temozolomide, or both, and most of the patients received both.

The count of this clone is one. The target antigen is unknown. The time point denotes: week 23, last vaccination. A 20-mer mutant IDH1 peptide at 300 ug was injected subcutaneously with topical imiquimod. The donors had new WHO grade 3 or 4 astrocytomas; these were IDH1-mutant and ATRX-lost. Points from the study as a whole: Overall, around 94% of patients had vaccine-induced immune responses.

TCRdb keeps only in-frame clones here, not all; method: immunoSEQ multiplex PCR. The profile covers roughly 60,000 clones, with roughly 84% appearing a single time and approximately 3.8% taken by the ten largest. Germline CDR1 SEHNR, CDR2 FQNEAQ (reference sequence). CDR3 size: 15 residues. V dropped 3 bases and J dropped 7 bases, with 15 bases sitting between them. This material consisted of PBMCs, taken from a glioma patient whose treatment included an IDH1 peptide vaccine. The V gene is TRBV7-9, the J gene TRBJ1-4; D gene ambiguous. This receptor was identified in a man younger than 40 with glioma. CDR3 sequence: CASSFWALDGEKLFF. The CDR3 coding sequence is TGTGCCAGCAGCTTTTGGGCACTTGACGGTGAAAAACTGTTTTTT.